This T cell receptor beta chain was retrieved from a study of shared clonotypes between healthy human individuals. Profiled with immunoSEQ multiplex PCR; TCRdb holds only in-frame clones, not every one. The table has roughly 700,000 clones, approximately 79% seen once. With respect to this clone: The sample contains more than one DNA sequence encoding this CDR3.

Specimen: memory CD4+ T cells sorted from blood. Subset indicated: CD45RA-negative fraction. The TCR comes from a woman in her twenties or thirties in good health.

CDR3 DNA sequence: TGCGCCAGCAGCAGGGACAGGGGAGGCACAGATACGCAGTATTTT. The encoded protein is CASSRDRGGTDTQYF. The chain employs TRBV5-1 and TRBJ2-3; 10 bases are a match to TRBD1. The length of the CDR3 is 15 residues. CDR1 SGHRS and CDR2 YFSETQ come from the germline V gene. V shed 4 bases and J 1 base; nucleotides not matched to a gene: 3.